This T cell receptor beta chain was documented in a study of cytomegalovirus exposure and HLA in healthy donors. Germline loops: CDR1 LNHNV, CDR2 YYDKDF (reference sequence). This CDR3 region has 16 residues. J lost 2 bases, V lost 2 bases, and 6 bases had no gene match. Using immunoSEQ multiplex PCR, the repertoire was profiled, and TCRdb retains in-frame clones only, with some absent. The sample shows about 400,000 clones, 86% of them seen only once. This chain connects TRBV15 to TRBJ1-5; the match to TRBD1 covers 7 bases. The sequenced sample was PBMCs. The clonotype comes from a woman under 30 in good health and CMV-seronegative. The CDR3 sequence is CATSRLKGQRNQPQHF. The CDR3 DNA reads TGTGCCACCAGCAGACTCAAGGGACAGCGCAATCAGCCCCAGCATTTT.